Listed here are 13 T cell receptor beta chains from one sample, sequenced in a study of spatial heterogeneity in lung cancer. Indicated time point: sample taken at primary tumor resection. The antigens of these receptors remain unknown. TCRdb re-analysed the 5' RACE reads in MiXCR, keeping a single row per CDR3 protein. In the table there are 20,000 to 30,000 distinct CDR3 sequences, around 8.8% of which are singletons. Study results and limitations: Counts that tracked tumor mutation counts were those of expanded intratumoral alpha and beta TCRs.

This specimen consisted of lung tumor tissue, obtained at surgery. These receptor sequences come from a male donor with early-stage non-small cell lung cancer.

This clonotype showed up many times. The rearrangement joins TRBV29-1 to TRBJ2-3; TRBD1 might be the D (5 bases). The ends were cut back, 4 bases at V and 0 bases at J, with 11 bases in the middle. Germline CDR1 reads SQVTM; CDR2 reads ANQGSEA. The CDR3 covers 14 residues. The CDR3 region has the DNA TGCAGCGTTGCCCCACAGGTTAGCACAGATACGCAGTATTTT. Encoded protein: CSVAPQVSTDTQYF.

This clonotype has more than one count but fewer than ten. CDR3 loop: CASSQANYGYTF. For the CDR3, the DNA is TGTGCCAGCAGCCAAGCTAACTATGGCTACACCTTC. The chain recombines TRBV28 with TRBJ1-2, with D unresolved. Per germline, CDR1 MDHEN and CDR2 SYDVKM. The ends were cut back, 6 bases at V and 0 bases at J, with 5 bases in the middle. This CDR3 comprises 12 residues.

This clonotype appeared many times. The CDR3 sequence: CASSQQGRSYNEQFF. The CDR3 bases are TGTGCCAGCAGCCAACAGGGGAGGTCCTACAATGAGCAGTTCTTC. V usage is TRBV7-2 and J usage is TRBJ2-1; a weak D match, TRBD1 (7 bases). CDR3 size: 15 residues. CDR1 is SGHTA and CDR2 is FQGNSA in the germline V gene. V was trimmed by 5 bases and J by 1 base, leaving 12 bases between them.

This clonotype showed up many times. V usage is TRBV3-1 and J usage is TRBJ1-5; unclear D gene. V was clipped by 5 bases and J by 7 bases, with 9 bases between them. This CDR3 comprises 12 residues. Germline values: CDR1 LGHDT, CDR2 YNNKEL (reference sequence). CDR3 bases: TGTGCCAGCAGCAGCAAGGGACAGCCCCAGCATTTT. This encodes CASSSKGQPQHF.

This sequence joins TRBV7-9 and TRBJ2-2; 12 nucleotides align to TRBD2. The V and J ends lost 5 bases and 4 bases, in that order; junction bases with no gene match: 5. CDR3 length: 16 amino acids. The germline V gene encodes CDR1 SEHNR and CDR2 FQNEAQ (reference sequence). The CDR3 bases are TGTGCCAGCAGCGGACTAGCGGGGTCCTTCACCGGGGAGCTGTTTTTT. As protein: CASSGLAGSFTGELFF.

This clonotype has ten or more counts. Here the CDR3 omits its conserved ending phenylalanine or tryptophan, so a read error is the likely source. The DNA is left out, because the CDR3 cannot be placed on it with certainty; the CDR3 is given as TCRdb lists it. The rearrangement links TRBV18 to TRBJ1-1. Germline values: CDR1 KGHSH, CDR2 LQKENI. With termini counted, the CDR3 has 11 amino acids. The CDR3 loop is CASSFATTLRV.

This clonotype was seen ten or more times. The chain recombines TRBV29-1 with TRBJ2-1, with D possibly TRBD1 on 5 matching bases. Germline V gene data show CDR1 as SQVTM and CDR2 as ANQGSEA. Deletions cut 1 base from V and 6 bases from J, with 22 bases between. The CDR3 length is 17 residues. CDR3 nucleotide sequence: TGCAGCGTTGAAGTAGATGGGAAGGAGACAGACGCCAATGAGCAGTTCTTC. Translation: CSVEVDGKETDANEQFF.

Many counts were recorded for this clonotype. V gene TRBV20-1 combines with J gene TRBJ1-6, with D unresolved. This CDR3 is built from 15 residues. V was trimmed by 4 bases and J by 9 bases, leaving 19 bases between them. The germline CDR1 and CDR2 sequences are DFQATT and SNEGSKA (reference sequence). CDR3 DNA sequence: TGCAGTGCTACAATCACAGCCGCATTGGGTTCACCCCTCCACTTT. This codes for CSATITAALGSPLHF.

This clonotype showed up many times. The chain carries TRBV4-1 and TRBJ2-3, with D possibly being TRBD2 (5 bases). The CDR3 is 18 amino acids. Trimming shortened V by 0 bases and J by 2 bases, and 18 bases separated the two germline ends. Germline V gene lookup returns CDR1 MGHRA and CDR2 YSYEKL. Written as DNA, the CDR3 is TGCGCCAGCAGCCAAGATTTAACCGAGGCGGGTCTCACAGATACGCAGTATTTT. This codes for CASSQDLTEAGLTDTQYF.

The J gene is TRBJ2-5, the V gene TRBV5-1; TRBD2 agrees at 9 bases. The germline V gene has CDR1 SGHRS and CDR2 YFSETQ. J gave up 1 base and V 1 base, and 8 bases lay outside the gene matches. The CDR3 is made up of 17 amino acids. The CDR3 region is CASSLSPLLAGQETQYF. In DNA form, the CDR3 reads TGCGCCAGCAGCTTGTCCCCGTTACTAGCGGGCCAAGAGACCCAGTACTTC.

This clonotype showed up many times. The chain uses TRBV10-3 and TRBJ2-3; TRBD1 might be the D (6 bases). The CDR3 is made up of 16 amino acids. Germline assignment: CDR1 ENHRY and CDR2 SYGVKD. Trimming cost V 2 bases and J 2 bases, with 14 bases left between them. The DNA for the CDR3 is TGTGCCATCAGTGAGCCCTCGACAGGTCACACAGATACGCAGTATTTT. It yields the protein CAISEPSTGHTDTQYF.

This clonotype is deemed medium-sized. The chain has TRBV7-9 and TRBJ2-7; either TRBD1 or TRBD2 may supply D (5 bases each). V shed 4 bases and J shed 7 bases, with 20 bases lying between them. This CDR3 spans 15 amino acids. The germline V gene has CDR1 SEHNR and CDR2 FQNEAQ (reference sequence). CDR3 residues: CASSSAPGRVGEQYF. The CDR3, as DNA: TGTGCCAGCAGCTCCGCTCCGGGACGGGTGGGGGAGCAGTACTTC.

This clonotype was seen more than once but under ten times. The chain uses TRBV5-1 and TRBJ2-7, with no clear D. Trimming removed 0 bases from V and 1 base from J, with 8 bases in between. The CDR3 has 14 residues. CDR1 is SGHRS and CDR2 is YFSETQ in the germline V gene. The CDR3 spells CASSLEGRSYEQYF. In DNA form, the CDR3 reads TGCGCCAGCAGCTTGGAGGGAAGGTCCTACGAGCAGTACTTC.